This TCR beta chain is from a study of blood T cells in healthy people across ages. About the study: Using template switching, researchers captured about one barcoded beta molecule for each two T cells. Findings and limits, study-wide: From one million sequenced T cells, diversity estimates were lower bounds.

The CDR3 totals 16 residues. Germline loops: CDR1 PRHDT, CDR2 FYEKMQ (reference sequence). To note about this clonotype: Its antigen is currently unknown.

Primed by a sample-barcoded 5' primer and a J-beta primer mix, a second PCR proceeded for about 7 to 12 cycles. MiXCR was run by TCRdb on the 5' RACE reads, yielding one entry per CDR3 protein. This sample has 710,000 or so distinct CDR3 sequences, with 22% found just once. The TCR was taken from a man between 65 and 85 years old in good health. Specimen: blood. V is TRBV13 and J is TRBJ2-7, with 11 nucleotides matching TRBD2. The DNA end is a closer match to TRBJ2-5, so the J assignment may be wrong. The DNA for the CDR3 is TGTGCCAGCAGCTCACCGGGGACTAGCGGAAAAGAGACCCAGTACTTC. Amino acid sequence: CASSSPGTSGKETQYF.